What follows describes a single TCR beta chain. The junction differs from germline at one of its ends, possibly a read error. Original processing methods: There were no quality scores in the junction-only immunoSEQ sequences, so filtering differed. The data were produced by immunoSEQ multiplex PCR, yet TCRdb's version contains in-frame clones alone and is incomplete. That table supplies the V and J calls and clone size; D and trimming were determined from the DNA. The sample has roughly 600,000 clones, 95% to 98% seen once; the top ten hold roughly 0.29%. The data belong to a study of shared clonotypes between healthy human individuals. The naive CD8 subset, CD45RO-negative cells positively selected for CCR7, excluded terminally differentiated effector memory CD45RA+ cells. Looked up from germline, CDR1 is SSHAT and CDR2 is FNYEAQ (reference sequence). The CDR3 has 15 amino acids.

The sequenced sample consisted of naive CD8+ T cells sorted from blood. The sequence came from a man younger than 40 in good health. The chain recombines TRBV7-7 with TRBJ2-5, with TRBD2 as a possible D gene (6 bases). The CDR3: CASSLNRGSQETQYF. The CDR3 region has the DNA TGTGCTAGCAGCTTAAATCGGGGGTCCCAAGAGACCCAGTACTTC.